These 19 T cell receptor beta chains were sequenced from one sample in a study of blood T cells in healthy people across ages (dated by TCRdb to about 2015). The receptor library was made with 5' RACE. TCRdb records Illumina HiSeq 2500 as the sequencer. A second PCR of roughly 6 to 11 cycles was performed with a sample-barcoded 5' primer and a J-beta primer mix. TCRdb trimmed public reads at Q25 via fastp, called clones via MiXCR and kept in-frame beta chains. Each entry merges the rows of one CDR3 protein and shows their most common DNA and genes. In all, the sample holds some 900,000 distinct CDR3 sequences, and 48% of those were seen once. The top ten clonotypes cover roughly 13% of the sample. Sequencing was done on a sample of blood. The source of these receptors is a man aged 25 to 40 in good health.

The CDR3 spells CAIRGLGETQYF. CDR3 nucleotide sequence: TGTGCCATCAGGGGACTAGGGGAGACCCAGTACTTC. The V call is TRBV10-3, the J call TRBJ2-5, with 8 bases fitting TRBD2. The CDR3 runs to 12 residues. The germline gives CDR1 ENHRY, CDR2 SYGVKD. The ends lost 6 bases at V and 5 bases at J; junction bases unmatched: 2.

The CDR3 is CASSLAGEAQYF. The CDR3 region has the DNA TGCGCCAGCAGCTTGGCCGGGGAGGCCCAGTACTTC. The chain has TRBV5-1 and TRBJ2-7; tentative D call: TRBD2 (6 bases). The ends were cut back, 0 bases at V and 10 bases at J, with 11 bases in the middle. The germline gives CDR1 SGHRS, CDR2 YFSETQ. This CDR3 has 12 amino acids.

This clonotype occurred once. One junction end disagrees with the germline gene, perhaps due to a read error. The rearrangement links TRBV5-1 to TRBJ2-3, with 11 bases identical to TRBD1. Germline values: CDR1 SGHRS, CDR2 YFSETQ. CDR3 length equals 15 residues. CDR3 amino acids: CASSPGQGAEDTEYF. CDR3 in DNA: TGCGCCAGCAGCCCCGGACAGGGGGCTGAAGATACGGAGTATTTT.

Ten or more counts support this clonotype. The CDR3 bases are TGTGCCAGCAGCCCCGGGGAGAACACTGAAGCTTTCTTT. Protein product: CASSPGENTEAFF. The gene calls are TRBV6-5 and TRBJ1-1, with unresolved D. CDR1 is MNHEY, CDR2 SVGAGI, per germline. CDR3 length equals 13 residues. Between the trimmed V and J ends, which lost 6 bases and 1 base, there was a span of 9 bases.

V usage is TRBV10-3 and J usage is TRBJ2-5; D is undetermined. This CDR3 is built from 13 residues. The V gene lost 4 bases and the J gene lost 7 bases, with 13 bases spanning the gap. Looked up from germline, CDR1 is ENHRY and CDR2 is SYGVKD. The DNA for the CDR3 is TGTGCCATCAGTGCATCAACAGATGGGACCCAGTACTTC. It yields the protein CAISASTDGTQYF.

This clonotype was found a few times. This chain uses TRBV6-5 with TRBJ1-6; D may be TRBD1 (5 bases). This CDR3 is 14 amino acids long. The V and J ends lost 6 bases and 10 bases respectively, with 16 bases between them. CDR1 and CDR2 (germline): MNHEY, SVGAGI. The CDR3 is CASSRKGHQSPLHF. CDR3 nucleotide sequence: TGTGCCAGCAGCCGAAAGGGGCACCAATCACCCCTCCACTTT.

This clonotype was detected only a few times. V gene TRBV15 combines with J gene TRBJ2-1, with a weak D call TRBD2 (5 bases). This CDR3 comprises 15 residues. The V end was cut by 0 bases, the J end by 4 bases, with 10 bases between. Germline values: CDR1 LNHNV, CDR2 YYDKDF (reference sequence). CDR3 nucleotides: TGTGCCACCAGCAGAGATCTAGCCGGTTACAATGAGCAGTTCTTC. Protein product: CATSRDLAGYNEQFF.

The V and J genes are TRBV7-3 and TRBJ1-2, with 7 positions matching TRBD1. Losses at the gene ends were 1 base for V and 4 bases for J; bases not matched to a gene: 6. This CDR3 spans 15 amino acids. Looked up from germline, CDR1 is SGHTA and CDR2 is FQGTGA. The CDR3 DNA follows: TGTGCCAGCAGCTTAAACGCCGGGACAGTCTATGGCTACACCTTC. This sequence encodes CASSLNAGTVYGYTF.

This clonotype was seen many times. The junction departs from germline at one end; a sequencing error may be responsible. V is TRBV3-1 and J is TRBJ2-7; D unclear. The germline V gene encodes CDR1 LGHDT and CDR2 YNNKEL (reference sequence). The CDR3 is 12 amino acids. The CDR3 bases are TGCGCCAGCAGCCAAGGGACCTACGAGCAGTACTTC. Its translation is CASSQGTYEQYF.

The chain is built from TRBV20-1 and TRBJ2-4; perhaps TRBD2 as D (6 bases). CDR1 is DFQATT, CDR2 SNEGSKA, per germline (reference sequence). Trimming shortened V by 7 bases and J by 0 bases, and 10 bases separated the two germline ends. The CDR3 loop spans 13 amino acids. This CDR3 reads CSGRALAKNIQYF. CDR3 nucleotides: TGCAGTGGGAGGGCGTTAGCCAAAAACATTCAGTACTTC.

This clonotype was detected a few times. The chain employs TRBV11-2 and TRBJ2-2; the match to TRBD1 covers 7 bases. CDR1 and CDR2 from the germline V gene are SGHAT and FQNNGV. J lost 7 bases, V lost 2 bases, and 13 bases had no gene match. This CDR3 region has 17 residues. DNA for the CDR3: TGTGCCAGCAGCTTAAGGTTGAGGGGGCAGGTATTCGGGGAGCTGTTTTTT. Translation gives CASSLRLRGQVFGELFF.

The chain uses TRBV6-1 and TRBJ2-7, with D maybe TRBD2 (6 bases). Germline lookup yields CDR1 MNHNS and CDR2 SASEGT. The V end lost 7 bases, the J end lost 2 bases, and 12 bases lay between the germline ends. This CDR3 has 13 amino acids. The CDR3 DNA reads TGTGCCAGCATCTCGGGACTCACCTACGAGCAGTACTTC. Its protein product is CASISGLTYEQYF.

Worth noting for this clonotype: A junction end diverges from the germline sequence, so it may reflect a read error. This chain connects TRBV3-1 to TRBJ1-2; the D is unclear. The CDR3 has 15 residues. From germline, CDR1 is LGHDT and CDR2 YNNKEL (reference sequence). Written as DNA, the CDR3 is TGTGCCAGCAGCCAACCCGGGTCAGGAAGCTATGGCTGCACCTTC. Protein product: CASSQPGSGSYGCTF.

This rearrangement joins TRBV7-9 to TRBJ2-7; a weak D match, TRBD1 (6 bases). V was cut by 8 bases and J by 0 bases, with 14 bases left in between. Germline V gene lookup returns CDR1 SEHNR and CDR2 FQNEAQ (reference sequence). The CDR3 runs 14 residues. CDR3 region: CASGRGGRSYEQYF. DNA of the CDR3: TGTGCCAGCGGTCGAGGGGGACGCTCCTACGAGCAGTACTTC.

V gene TRBV4-3 combines with J gene TRBJ1-1; D gene ambiguous. Per germline, CDR1 LGHNA and CDR2 YSLEER. V shed 0 bases and J shed 6 bases, with 17 bases lying between them. This CDR3 has 16 amino acids. In DNA form, the CDR3 reads TGCGCCAGCAGCCAAGATACCCCAGCAGGCAGACCTGAAGCTTTCTTT. It codes for CASSQDTPAGRPEAFF.

This chain's CDR3 is CASSLFEKQETQYF. Written as DNA, the CDR3 is TGCGCCAGCAGCTTATTCGAGAAACAAGAGACCCAGTACTTC. The genes are TRBV5-1 and TRBJ2-4; D unresolved. The end of the DNA fits TRBJ2-5 better, so the J call may be wrong. CDR1 and CDR2 from the germline V gene are SGHRS and YFSETQ. The CDR3 totals 14 residues.

This clonotype was detected once. The conserved final phenylalanine or tryptophan is absent from the CDR3, which likely points to a read error. The V and J genes are TRBV14 and TRBJ1-2, with D hard to call. Germline CDR1 is SGHDN and CDR2 is FVKESK. The CDR3 is made up of 15 amino acids. Deletions cut 0 bases from V and 6 bases from J, with 14 bases between. Here the CDR3 DNA reads TGTGCCAGCAGCCAAGAATCCGGGAGTTGGCATGGCTACACCTTA. It yields the protein CASSQESGSWHGYTL.

The chain combines TRBV12-3 or TRBV12-4 with TRBJ2-3; the match to TRBD1 covers 8 bases. This CDR3 is built from 16 residues. V gave up 4 bases and J gave up 2 bases; unmatched junction bases: 8. The CDR3 bases are TGTGCCAGCAGTTACCGGACAGGGCCGACCACAGATACGCAGTATTTT. Protein sequence: CASSYRTGPTTDTQYF.

The chain combines TRBV7-2 with TRBJ1-3; no clear D gene. Germline lookup yields CDR1 SGHTA and CDR2 FQGNSA. The CDR3 extends over 13 amino acids. Trimming took 0 bases from V and 4 from J, leaving 4 bases between them. The CDR3 DNA follows: TGTGCCAGCAGCTTAGCGATGGGAAACACCATATATTTT. It is translated as CASSLAMGNTIYF.